Given below is one TCR beta chain in context. This clone has a handful of counts. Its antigen is unknown. Per-nucleotide qualities are absent, and no much larger clonotype sits a single base away. The source of the sample is a study of beta chain features in type 1 diabetes (dated by TCRdb to 2016 to 2019). For the study in its entirety: Patients and healthy donors did not differ in mean age, gender distribution, total cell number or subset yield. Across all samples, approximately 98,000,000 sorted cells were examined, and cell number per subset correlated strongly with RNA yield. The study compared the TCRB repertoires of sorted circulating CD4+ T cell subsets in recently diagnosed type 1 diabetes patients with those in matched healthy donors. Whereas all 30 or so donors provided naive and central memory subsets, regulatory and stem cell-like memory subsets were isolated from just 8 patients and roughly 8 healthy donors.

The High Capacity cDNA Reverse Transcription Kit was used to reverse transcribe all of the isolated RNA, meaning that expressed TCRB transcripts were what got sequenced. Deep immunoSEQ sequencing was applied to naive, central memory and regulatory T cell samples, giving an average of about 3.7 million total reads per sample. Sorted cells were lysed in RLT buffer and RNA was extracted with DNase-treated RNeasy Micro or Mini kits, depending on cell number. Each cell subset was processed separately to prevent cross-contamination, with patient and healthy donor samples processed together. The immunoSEQ multiplex PCR was used to amplify TCRB sequences from cDNA, generating 87-bp fragments that spanned the CDR3 region. Sequencing of the amplicons was done on the Illumina HiSeq platform. For the original study's pipeline: Synthetic template baselines were used to correct PCR bias computationally, reads within Hamming distance 2 were collapsed, and singletons that could not be merged were discarded. By aligning reads against IMGT, V, D and J genes, CDR3 length, and insertions or deletions at six rearrangement sites were assigned. Within each subset, clonotype counts were normalized to sorted cell number, and only after that were true diversity and Gini coefficients computed with the tcR R package. Repertoire sharing was quantified using the overlap coefficient calculated on TCRB nucleotide sequences. Here the immuneACCESS table is served through TCRdb, limited to in-frame sequences with V and J called. Missing clones are a known gap in these copies; in checked studies unresolved V genes cover under half, and the rest lacks a known reason. V and J calls and clone size are copied from that table; D and trimming were computed from the DNA. In this sample the table shows about 140,000 clones, about 7% of which occur a single time. The ten largest account for 1.4% of the sample.

CDR1 is given as MDHEN and CDR2 as SYDVKM, both from the germline V gene. Counted from cysteine to phenylalanine, this CDR3 has 15 amino acids. The entry retains the CDR3 DNA only, 45 bases that are in frame from base 1. V sheds 5 bases and J sheds 9 bases, leaving 23 bases between their ends. The full study reports these points: At VDJ recombination sites, type 1 diabetes patients had fewer insertions and more deleted nucleotides, which implies abnormalities in thymic rearrangement. Because small numbers of individuals were included in the HLA sub-analyses, any influence of HLA type on TCRB rearrangement was left unresolved. Naive, central memory and regulatory TCRB repertoires appeared to be more similar among patients than among healthy donors. In all four CD4+ subsets, TCRB CDR3 length was moderately but significantly shorter in type 1 diabetes patients. Sequencing cDNA rather than genomic DNA could over-represent highly expressing activated cells, although activation and CD3 levels did not differ between groups. PCR may preferentially amplify shorter templates, but because patient and control samples were amplified and corrected together, any resulting skew would affect both groups equally.

From each donor, a single peripheral blood sample of around 0.12 L on average was drawn into heparinised tubes. A BD FACSAria II and a panel including CD45RO, CCR7, CD25, CD127, CD95 and CD27 were used to sort naive, central memory, regulatory and stem cell-like memory CD4+ T cells. All sorted populations exceeded 98% purity. PBMCs were isolated immediately by Lymphoprep density gradient centrifugation and stained directly without culture. Samples were stained and sorted in pairs, with one healthy donor and one patient per experiment, so that batch effects were minimized. The specimen sequenced was central memory CD4+ T cells from blood. The V and J genes are TRBV28 and TRBJ2-7; the best D guess is TRBD1, with 6 bases matching. This sequence originates from a woman in her twenties or thirties in good health. The CDR3 region has the sequence CASSPRRFSGDVQYF. The sequenced DNA: TGTGCCAGCAGTCCCAGGCGGTTTTCAGGGGATGTGCAGTACTTC.